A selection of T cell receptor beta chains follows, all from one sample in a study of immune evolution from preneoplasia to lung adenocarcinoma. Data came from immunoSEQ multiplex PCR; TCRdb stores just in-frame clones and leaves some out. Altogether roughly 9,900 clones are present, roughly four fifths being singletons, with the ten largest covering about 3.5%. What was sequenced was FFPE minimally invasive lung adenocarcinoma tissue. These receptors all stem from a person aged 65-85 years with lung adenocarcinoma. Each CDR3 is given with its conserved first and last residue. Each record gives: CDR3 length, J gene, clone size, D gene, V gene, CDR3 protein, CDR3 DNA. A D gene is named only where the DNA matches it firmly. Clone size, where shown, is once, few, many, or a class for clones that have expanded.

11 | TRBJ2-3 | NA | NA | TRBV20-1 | CSADTDYTQYF | TGCAGTGCTGACACTGACTATACGCAGTATTTT
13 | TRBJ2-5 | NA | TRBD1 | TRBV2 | CASRRGQGETQYF | TGTGCCAGCAGGAGGGGACAGGGGGAGACCCAGTACTTC
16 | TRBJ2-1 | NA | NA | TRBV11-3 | CASRGGTVVGYNEQFF | TGTGCCAGTCGTGGAGGAACGGTTGTCGGCTACAATGAGCAGTTCTTC
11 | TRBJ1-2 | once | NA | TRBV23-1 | CASSQSKGYTF | TGCGCCAGCAGTCAATCGAAGGGCTACACCTTC
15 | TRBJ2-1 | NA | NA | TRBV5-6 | CASSLVSGSYNEQFF | TGTGCCAGCAGCTTGGTATCAGGCTCCTACAATGAGCAGTTCTTC
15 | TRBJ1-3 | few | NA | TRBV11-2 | CASSLWTDPQGTIYF | TGTGCCAGCAGCTTATGGACAGACCCCCAAGGGACCATATATTTT
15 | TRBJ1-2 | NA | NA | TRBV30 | CAWSVAPGGSYGYTF | TGTGCCTGGAGTGTAGCCCCGGGAGGGAGCTATGGCTACACCTTC
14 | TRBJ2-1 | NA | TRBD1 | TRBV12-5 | CASGPGQAYNEQFF | TGTGCTAGTGGTCCCGGACAGGCTTACAATGAGCAGTTCTTC
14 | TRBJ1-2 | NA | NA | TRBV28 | CASSIPKVNYGYTF | TGTGCCAGCAGTATACCGAAAGTTAACTATGGCTACACCTTC
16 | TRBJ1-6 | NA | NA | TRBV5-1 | CASSLTQGLGNSPLHF | TGCGCCAGCAGTTTGACGCAGGGACTCGGCAATTCACCCCTCCACTTT
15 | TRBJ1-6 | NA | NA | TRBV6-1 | CASSEKGHYNSPLHF | TGTGCCAGCAGTGAGAAGGGGCACTATAATTCACCCCTCCACTTT
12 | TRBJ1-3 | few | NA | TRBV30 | CAWKGTGNTIYF | TGTGCCTGGAAAGGGACTGGAAACACCATATATTTT
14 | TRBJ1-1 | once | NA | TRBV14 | CASSSLTGHLLAFF | TGTGCCAGCAGCTCCCTGACGGGACACCTTTTAGCTTTCTTT
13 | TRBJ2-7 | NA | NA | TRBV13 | CASSQTGRYEQYF | TGTGCCAGCAGCCAGACAGGACGCTACGAGCAGTACTTC
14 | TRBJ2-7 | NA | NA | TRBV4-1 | CASSQDSGVGEQYF | TGCGCCAGCAGCCAAGATTCGGGGGTCGGGGAGCAGTACTTC
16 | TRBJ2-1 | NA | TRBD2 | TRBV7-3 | CASSSPTSGGAREQFF | TGTGCCAGCAGCTCGCCCACTAGCGGGGGGGCCCGTGAGCAGTTCTTC
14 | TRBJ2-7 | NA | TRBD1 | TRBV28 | CASSRDSLSYEQYF | TGTGCCAGCAGCAGGGACAGTCTCTCCTACGAGCAGTACTTC
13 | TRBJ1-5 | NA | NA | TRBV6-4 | CASSDGPEQPQHF | TGTGCCAGCAGTGATGGTCCGGAGCAGCCCCAGCATTTT
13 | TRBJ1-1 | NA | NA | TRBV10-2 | CASSESIGREAFF | TGCGCCAGCAGTGAGTCGATCGGCAGGGAAGCTTTCTTT
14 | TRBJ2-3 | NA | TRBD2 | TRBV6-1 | CASGGGTSTDTQYF | TGTGCCAGCGGCGGGGGTACTAGCACAGATACGCAGTATTTT
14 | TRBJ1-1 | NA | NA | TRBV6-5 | CASSYSQGVTEAFF | TGTGCCAGCAGTTACTCCCAGGGAGTTACTGAAGCTTTCTTT
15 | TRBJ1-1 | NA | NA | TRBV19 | CASSINQVMNTEAFF | TGTGCCAGTAGTATCAACCAGGTTATGAACACTGAAGCTTTCTTT
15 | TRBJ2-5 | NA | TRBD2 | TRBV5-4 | CASSATSAEFEAQYF | TGTGCCAGCAGCGCGACTAGCGCCGAGTTTGAGGCCCAGTACTTC
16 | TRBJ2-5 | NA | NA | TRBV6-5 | CASSYSPRAWVETQYF | TGTGCCAGCAGTTACTCCCCCAGAGCCTGGGTTGAGACCCAGTACTTC
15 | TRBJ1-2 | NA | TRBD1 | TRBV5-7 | CASSSLRQGNYGYTF | TGTGCCAGCAGCTCCCTACGACAGGGAAACTATGGCTACACCTTC
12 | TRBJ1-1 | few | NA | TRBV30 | CAWNRGPDEAFF | TGTGCCTGGAATCGGGGGCCGGATGAAGCTTTCTTT
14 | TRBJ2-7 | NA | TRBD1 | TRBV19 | CASATGGLSYEQYF | TGTGCCAGTGCGACAGGGGGGTTGTCCTACGAGCAGTACTTC
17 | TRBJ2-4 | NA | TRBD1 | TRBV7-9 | CASSLGQGALAKNIQYF | TGTGCCAGCAGCTTAGGACAGGGGGCCTTAGCCAAAAACATTCAGTACTTC
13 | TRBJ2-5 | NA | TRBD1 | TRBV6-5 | CASSQTGGETQYF | TGTGCCAGCAGCCAAACAGGGGGGGAGACCCAGTACTTC
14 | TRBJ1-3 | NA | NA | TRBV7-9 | CASSRDNSGNTIYF | TGTGCCAGCAGCCGGGACAACTCTGGAAACACCATATATTTT
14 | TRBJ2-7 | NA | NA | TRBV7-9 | CASSVAGSGYEQYF | TGTGCCAGCAGCGTTGCCGGGAGTGGATACGAGCAGTACTTC
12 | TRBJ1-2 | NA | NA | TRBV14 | CASSRQSYGYTF | TGTGCCAGCAGCCGTCAGAGTTATGGCTACACCTTC
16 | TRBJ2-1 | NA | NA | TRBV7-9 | CASSLAGGFGNNEQFF | TGTGCCAGCAGCTTAGCCGGGGGCTTTGGTAACAATGAGCAGTTCTTC
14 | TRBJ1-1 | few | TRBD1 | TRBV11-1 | CASSLQGGRAEAFF | TGTGCCAGCAGCTTACAGGGGGGTAGAGCAGAAGCTTTCTTT
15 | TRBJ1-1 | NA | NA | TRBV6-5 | CASSYFFGFGTEAFF | TGTGCCAGCAGTTATTTTTTTGGTTTTGGCACTGAAGCTTTCTTT
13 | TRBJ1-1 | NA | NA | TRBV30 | CAWSPGANTEAFF | TGTGCCTGGTCTCCAGGGGCGAACACTGAAGCTTTCTTT
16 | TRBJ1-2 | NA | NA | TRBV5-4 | CASSLGQALGGYGYTF | TGTGCCAGCAGCTTGGGTCAGGCCCTCGGGGGCTATGGCTACACCTTC
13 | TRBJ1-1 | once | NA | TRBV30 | CAWSLTGTSEAFF | TGTGCCTGGAGTCTCACAGGGACATCTGAAGCTTTCTTT
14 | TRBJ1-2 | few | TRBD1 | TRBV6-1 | CASSPGGHLYGYTF | TGTGCCAGCAGCCCAGGGGGCCATCTCTATGGCTACACCTTC